The 28 T cell receptor beta chains below all came from one sample that was sequenced in a study of tumor and adjacent non-tumor tissue in lung cancer. The template was RNA from unsorted bulk tissue. Distant lung tissue was collected more than 3 cm away from the tumor edge. A modified ARM-PCR protocol with three rounds of nested PCR amplified TCRbeta. Each CDR3 protein gets one entry after TCRdb re-called the multiplex PCR reads with MiXCR. The sample has about 77,000 distinct CDR3 sequences, approximately 82% seen once. The sample was distant non-tumor lung tissue. The receptors shown here come from a man in his sixties or seventies with non-small cell lung cancer.

In the case of this clonotype: A much larger clone is a single base away; this may be a read error. V gene TRBV28 combines with J gene TRBJ2-7; 7 bases match TRBD1. The CDR3 loop spans 14 amino acids. V dropped 9 bases and J dropped 3; count of bases not matched to a gene: 11. Germline-derived CDR1 and CDR2 are MDHEN and SYDVKM. The CDR3 is CASLYRGENYEQYF. CDR3 DNA: TGTGCCAGTTTGTACAGGGGTGAAAACTACGAGCAGTACTTC.

CDR3 bases: TGTGCCAGCAACTACAGGGTTCAGCCCCAGCATTTT. It codes for CASNYRVQPQHF. V gene TRBV12-3 or TRBV12-4 combines with J gene TRBJ1-5, with D tentatively TRBD1 (6 bases). Trimming cost V 7 bases and J 6 bases, with 10 bases left between them. This CDR3 has 12 residues.

As for this clonotype: A much bigger clone sits one base away, suggesting this may be a read error. As the CDR3 is not closed by the conserved phenylalanine or tryptophan, this likely results from a read error. The limits of the CDR3 on the DNA are not certain, so only TCRdb's listed CDR3 is given. The chain combines TRBV21-1 with TRBJ2-7; the D call in the table, TRBD1, was not verified against the DNA. TRBV21-1 is listed as a pseudogene. The CDR3 is 14 residues long, counting both termini. The CDR3 loop is CASSPRQGVYEQYL.

This clonotype appeared many times. The chain carries TRBV12-5 and TRBJ2-1, with TRBD2 as a possible D gene (6 bases). Trimming removed 5 bases at V and 9 bases at J, with 11 bases between. The CDR3 totals 12 residues. Germline V gene sequence: CDR1 LGHNT, CDR2 FRNRAP. The CDR3 DNA follows: TGTGCTAGTGGTGTCACTAGCAGTGAGCAGTTCTTC. Its translation: CASGVTSSEQFF.

As concerns this clonotype: One end of the junction does not line up with germline, which may come from a read error. The chain links TRBV12-3 or TRBV12-4 to TRBJ2-2; D not certain. The CDR3 has 15 residues. The CDR3 bases are TGTGCCAGCAGTCCCCGACATGGGAACACCGGAGAGCTGTTTTTT. The encoded protein is CASSPRHGNTGELFF.

J is TRBJ2-5 and V is TRBV20-1, with D tentatively TRBD2 (6 bases). The V and J ends lost 0 bases and 6 bases respectively, with 17 bases between them. CDR1 and CDR2 (germline): DFQATT, SNEGSKA (reference sequence). The CDR3 extends over 15 amino acids. DNA of the CDR3: TGCAGTGCTAGAGATCGGGCGGGGAAGGAGAAGACCCAGTACTTC. Its protein product is CSARDRAGKEKTQYF.

A remark on this clonotype: A single base separates this from a much larger clone, so it may be a read error. The gene calls are TRBV5-6 and TRBJ1-1; D might be TRBD1 (6 bases). CDR3 length: 16 amino acids. Trimming left V 6 bases short and J 7 bases short, with 25 bases between. The V gene's germline CDR1 is SGHDT and CDR2 YYEEEE. The CDR3 spells CASTLVYRGGDNEAFF. The CDR3 bases are TGTGCCAGCACCCTGGTGTATAGGGGGGGGGACAATGAAGCTTTCTTT.

Turning to this clonotype: A junction end diverges from the germline sequence, so it may reflect a read error. The chain uses TRBV7-8 and TRBJ2-5; 8 positions match TRBD1. The CDR3 is 15 amino acids. Per the germline V gene, CDR1 is SGHVS and CDR2 is FQNEAQ. DNA of the CDR3: TGTGCCAGCAGCCCGCTGACAGGGGAAGGAGAGACCCAGAACTTC. It encodes CASSPLTGEGETQNF.

This clonotype occurred a few times. The CDR3 spells CSVGQGVYEQYF. In DNA form, the CDR3 reads TGCAGTGTCGGGCAGGGGGTCTACGAGCAGTACTTC. The rearrangement uses TRBV29-1 and TRBJ2-7; 7 nucleotides line up with TRBD1. CDR3 length: 12 residues. Germline CDR1 and CDR2: SQVTM and ANQGSEA.

In the case of this clonotype: A much larger clone sits a single nucleotide away, making a read error possible. The chain has TRBV6-1 and TRBJ2-7; 10 bases are a match to TRBD1. Germline V lookup: CDR1 MNHNS, CDR2 SASEGT. V trimming: 5 bases; J trimming: 4 bases; junction bases outside the gene matches: 5. This CDR3 is built from 14 residues. The DNA of the CDR3 is TGTGCCAGCAGTTCGACAGGGGGCAAATACGAGCAGTACTTC. Protein: CASSSTGGKYEQYF.

The table lists this clonotype with a count of one. One end of the junction does not line up with germline, which may come from a read error. This chain uses TRBV10-3 with TRBJ2-5; D may correspond to TRBD1 or TRBD2 (5 bases each). This CDR3 has 15 residues. The germline CDR1 and CDR2 sequences are ENHRY and SYGVKD. The CDR3 bases are TGTGCCATCAATGAGGCGCCGGGACGGCAAGAGACCCAGTACTTC. Its translation is CAINEAPGRQETQYF.

This clonotype has a handful of counts. V and J are TRBV6-2 or TRBV6-3 and TRBJ2-6, with D possibly matching TRBD1 (6 bases). The CDR3 is 18 residues long. Germline V gene data show CDR1 as MNHEY and CDR2 as SVGEGT. V gave up 0 bases and J gave up 2 bases, with 14 bases separating them. Written as DNA, the CDR3 is TGTGCCAGCAGTTACTCGTTTTACAGGGAAGCTGGGGCCAACGTCCTGACTTTC. This codes for CASSYSFYREAGANVLTF.

Remarks on this clonotype: At one end the junction does not follow the germline gene, possibly because of a read error. The chain has TRBV29-1 and TRBJ1-2; the D is unclear. Looked up from germline, CDR1 is SQVTM and CDR2 is ANQGSEA. This CDR3 is 14 amino acids long. The CDR3 region has the DNA TGCAGCGTTGGGACCCCCTCAGTTCGCGGTGGCTACATCTTC. Its protein is CSVGTPSVRGGYIF.

At least ten counts were recorded for this clonotype. One end of the junction varies from germline; a read error may be responsible. V is TRBV6-1 and J is TRBJ2-7; 7 positions agree with TRBD1. CDR3 size: 14 residues. The germline gives CDR1 MNHNS, CDR2 SASEGT. This chain's CDR3 is CARSDYKTDREQYF. CDR3 DNA: TGTGCCAGAAGTGATTACAAAACGGACAGGGAGCAGTACTTC.

The CDR3 coding sequence is TGTGCCAGCAGCCCAGGAGGGGGTAATTCACCCCTCCACTTT. Translating it yields CASSPGGGNSPLHF. The V gene is TRBV9, the J gene TRBJ1-6, with a tentative D call TRBD1 (6 bases). The CDR3 spans 14 residues. In germline, CDR1 is SGDLS, CDR2 YYNGEE. Trimming shortened V by 4 bases and J by 6 bases, and 11 bases separated the two germline ends.

Of note for this clonotype: A junction boundary mismatches the germline segment, possibly from a read error. V is TRBV6-2 or TRBV6-3 and J is TRBJ1-5, with unresolved D. There are 13 residues in the CDR3. Germline V gives CDR1 MNHEY, CDR2 SVGEGT. CDR3: CGSSYTSNQPQHF. CDR3 bases: TGTGGCAGCAGTTACACGAGTAATCAGCCCCAGCATTTT.

About this clonotype: An end of the junction does not agree with germline; a read error may underlie this. This chain links TRBV6-2 or TRBV6-3 with TRBJ1-5, with D possibly being TRBD1 (5 bases). Germline values: CDR1 MNHEY, CDR2 SVGEGT. This CDR3 contains 15 residues. CDR3 residues: CDSAGRVGLNKLQHF. The DNA of the CDR3 is TGTGACAGCGCTGGCAGGGTTGGATTGAATAAGCTCCAGCATTTT.

This clonotype was recorded once. The chain links TRBV4-2 to TRBJ2-3; perhaps TRBD2 as D (6 bases). Germline lookup yields CDR1 LGHNA and CDR2 YNFKEQ. Trimming left V 7 bases short and J 5 bases short, with 22 bases between. The CDR3 is 16 amino acids. The CDR3 sequence is CASNHASDPLIDTQYF. The CDR3 DNA follows: TGTGCCAGCAACCACGCTAGCGATCCGCTCATAGATACGCAGTATTTT.

This clonotype is a singleton in its sample. Its ends do not fully match the called genes, so a read error is possible. V gene TRBV5-6 combines with J gene TRBJ1-1, with TRBD1 matching over 7 bases. Germline CDR1 and CDR2: SGHDT and YYEEEE. The CDR3 extends over 17 amino acids. The CDR3 is CASSSEIRQGWNIEGFF. The CDR3 coding sequence is TGTGCCAGCAGCTCGGAGATACGACAGGGCTGGAACATTGAAGGTTTCTTT. The variable domain in full, completed from reference TRBV5-6 and TRBJ1-1, reads DAGVTQSPTHLIKTRGQQVTLRCSPKSGHDTVSWYQQALGQGPQFIFQYYEEEERQRGNFPDRFSGHQFPNYSSELNVNALLLGDSALYLCASSSEIRQGWNIEGFFGQGTRLTVV.

Concerning this clonotype: One end of the junction is discordant with germline, which a read error may explain. The V call is TRBV10-2, the J call TRBJ1-1; D call uncertain. The CDR3 is made up of 13 amino acids. Germline-derived CDR1 and CDR2 are WSHSY and SAAADI. CDR3 amino acids: CPSSVRGRTEAFF. CDR3 DNA: TGCCCCAGTAGTGTGAGAGGGAGGACTGAAGCTTTCTTT.

Notes on this clonotype: Compared with germline, one end of the junction differs, possibly owing to a read error. The chain uses TRBV7-9 and TRBJ1-5; D not certain. CDR1 SEHNR and CDR2 FQNEAQ come from the germline V gene (reference sequence). The length of the CDR3 is 12 residues. The CDR3 reads CSSSPSNQPHHF. DNA of the CDR3: TGTTCCAGCAGCCCTTCCAATCAGCCCCATCATTTT.

Details on this clonotype: One end of the junction varies from germline; a read error may be responsible. V and J are TRBV6-5 and TRBJ1-1; no clear D gene. Germline V gene sequence: CDR1 MNHEY, CDR2 SVGAGI. The CDR3 runs to 11 residues. For the CDR3, the DNA is TGTGCCATCAGTTACACGGGGGAAGCTTTCTTT. It specifies CAISYTGEAFF.

This clonotype was found a few times. This may stem from a read error, because a much larger clone lies one nucleotide away. This chain links TRBV29-1 with TRBJ1-1, with D possibly being TRBD1 (6 bases). V dropped 5 bases and J dropped 5 bases, with 15 bases sitting between them. This CDR3 spans 13 amino acids. Germline V gene lookup returns CDR1 SQVTM and CDR2 ANQGSEA. In DNA form, the CDR3 reads TGCAGCGTTTTATGGGGGCAAGGTACTGAAGCTTTCTTT. Its translation is CSVLWGQGTEAFF.

This clonotype was recorded a few times. Its ends do not fully match the called genes, so a read error is possible. The CDR3 spells CASSSREKTYEQYF. DNA for the CDR3: TGTGCCAGTAGCTCCCGGGAAAAGACCTACGAGCAGTACTTC. The V gene is TRBV11-1, the J gene TRBJ2-7, with D perhaps matching TRBD2 (5 bases). The CDR3 extends over 14 amino acids. Germline values: CDR1 SGHAT, CDR2 FQDESV (reference sequence).

As to this clonotype: The junction departs from the called germline gene at one end, perhaps through a read error. DNA for the CDR3: TGTGTCATCAGTGATCCCGACAGGGGAGCGTCCTACGAGCAGTATTTC. Protein: CVISDPDRGASYEQYF. V gene TRBV10-3 combines with J gene TRBJ2-7, with TRBD1 matching 8 bases. Germline CDR1 ENHRY, CDR2 SYGVKD. This CDR3 has 16 residues.

The rearrangement joins TRBV4-3 to TRBJ2-1; 7 bases are a match to TRBD2. V trimming: 7 bases; J trimming: 5 bases; junction bases outside the gene matches: 11. CDR1 LGHNA and CDR2 YSLEER come from the germline V gene. This CDR3 spans 15 amino acids. CDR3 sequence: CASTHLPGLNNEQFF. As DNA, the CDR3 is TGCGCCAGCACCCACCTTCCGGGACTAAACAATGAGCAGTTCTTC.

This clonotype was counted ten times or more. The rearrangement uses TRBV11-2 and TRBJ2-7; 8 positions match TRBD1. The trim removed 6 bases at V and 1 base at J, leaving 5 bases unmatched. From germline, CDR1 is SGHAT and CDR2 FQNNGV. The CDR3 sequence is 14 residues long. The CDR3 region has the DNA TGTGCCAGCAGACTGGGACAGGTATCCTACGAGCAGTACTTC. Amino acids: CASRLGQVSYEQYF.

A remark on this clonotype: A much larger clonotype is one base distant, so this may be a read error. As the CDR3 is not closed by the conserved phenylalanine or tryptophan, this likely results from a read error. The genes are TRBV7-8 and TRBJ2-7, with 10 bases lining up with TRBD2. V lost 6 bases to trimming and J lost 5 bases; unmatched junction nucleotides: 7. The germline V gene encodes CDR1 SGHVS and CDR2 FQNEAQ. The CDR3 totals 14 residues. The CDR3: CASRLAGSWDEQYI. The CDR3, as DNA: TGTGCCAGCAGACTAGCGGGGAGTTGGGACGAGCAGTACATC.